This passage covers 8 T cell receptor beta chains from one sample sequenced in a study of cytomegalovirus exposure and HLA in healthy donors. TCRdb keeps only in-frame clones here, not all; method: immunoSEQ multiplex PCR. This sample carries over 200,000 clones, 83% of them seen once, and the ten largest clones take less than 7%. Sequenced input: PBMCs. All receptors derive from a woman aged 18-35 years in good health and CMV-seronegative.

The chain employs TRBV19 and TRBJ1-4; D unresolved. The length of the CDR3 is 17 residues. Trimming shortened V by 5 bases and J by 3 bases, and 19 bases separated the two germline ends. Germline values: CDR1 LNHDA, CDR2 SQIVND (reference sequence). The CDR3 loop reads CASSLSRKRQPNEKLFF. CDR3 bases: TGTGCCAGTAGTCTCTCCCGAAAGAGACAACCTAATGAAAAACTGTTTTTT.

The chain links TRBV5-6 to TRBJ2-3; 9 bases agree with TRBD2. This CDR3 has 16 amino acids. From germline, CDR1 is SGHDT and CDR2 YYEEEE. Trimming at V came to 0 bases and at J to 5 bases, leaving 7 bases not matched to a gene. The CDR3 bases are TGTGCCAGCAGCTTGGGCGGGAGGGCCTATGGAGATACGCAGTATTTT. Its translation is CASSLGGRAYGDTQYF.

As regards this clone: Other DNA sequences in this specimen translate into the identical CDR3. The chain links TRBV9 to TRBJ2-7; 7 bases line up with TRBD1. Trimming took 4 bases from V and 3 from J; bases not matched to a gene: 4. This CDR3 spans 13 amino acids. CDR1 is SGDLS and CDR2 is YYNGEE in the germline V gene. CDR3 sequence reads: CASSPRTGYEQYF. In DNA form, the CDR3 reads TGTGCCAGCAGCCCAAGGACAGGCTACGAGCAGTACTTC.

The rearrangement links TRBV14 to TRBJ1-2, with D unresolved. The CDR3 has 11 residues. Germline values: CDR1 SGHDN, CDR2 FVKESK. Between the trimmed V and J ends, which lost 2 bases and 6 bases, there was a span of 4 bases. The CDR3 is CASSQLDGYTF. The CDR3 nucleotides are TGTGCCAGCAGCCAACTTGATGGCTACACCTTC. Full variable domain (rest looked up from reference TRBV14 and TRBJ1-2): EAGVTQFPSHSVIEKGQTVTLRCDPISGHDNLYWYRRVMGKEIKFLLHFVKESKQDESGMPNNRFLAERTGGTYSTLKVQPAELEDSGVYFCASSQLDGYTFGSGTRLTVV.

This clone was counted between two and nine times. The genes are TRBV27 and TRBJ1-3; D not resolved. V lost 0 bases to trimming and J lost 4 bases, with 4 bases between them. The germline gives CDR1 MNHEY, CDR2 SMNVEV (reference sequence). The CDR3 runs to 13 residues. CDR3 residues: CASSLSKGNTIYF. The CDR3 nucleotides read TGTGCCAGCAGTTTATCAAAGGGAAACACCATATATTTT.

The genes are TRBV6-5 and TRBJ1-3, with D maybe TRBD1 (5 bases). The CDR3 totals 13 residues. V was cut by 7 bases and J by 4 bases, with 11 bases left in between. Germline assignment: CDR1 MNHEY and CDR2 SVGAGI. The CDR3 DNA reads as TGTGCCAGCATAAGGGCAGGGGGAAACACCATATATTTT. The encoded protein is CASIRAGGNTIYF.

The rearrangement uses TRBV6-5 and TRBJ1-5; D unresolved. This CDR3 is 13 amino acids long. V lost 10 bases, J lost 2 bases, and 12 bases lay in between. In germline, CDR1 is MNHEY, CDR2 SVGAGI. DNA for the CDR3: TGTGCCACCCTTGACATCGGCAATCAGCCCCAGCATTTT. This gives the protein CATLDIGNQPQHF.

This chain uses TRBV7-9 with TRBJ2-3; perhaps D is TRBD1 or TRBD2 (6 bases each). Germline V gene data show CDR1 as SEHNR and CDR2 as FQNEAQ (reference sequence). Trimming cost V 5 bases and J 4 bases, with 16 bases left between them. CDR3 size: 15 residues. The CDR3, as DNA: TGTGCCAGCAGCCTCGAGGGGGGTGCACCAGATACGCAGTATTTT. It translates to CASSLEGGAPDTQYF. Drawing the rest from reference TRBV7-9 and TRBJ2-3, the complete variable domain is DTGVSQNPRHKITKRGQNVTFRCDPISEHNRLYWYRQTLGQGPEFLTYFQNEAQLEKSRLLSDRFSAERPKGSFSTLEIQRTEQGDSAMYLCASSLEGGAPDTQYFGPGTRLTVL.